This TCR beta chain was recorded in a study of cytomegalovirus exposure and HLA in healthy donors. CDR3 length equals 12 residues. From germline, CDR1 is SGHTA and CDR2 FQGTGA. Trimming took off 2 bases at V and 6 bases at J, with 5 bases between the two ends. Study-level findings and limits: Investigators reported 150 to 200 TCR beta chains as tied to cytomegalovirus. A subsequent analysis found that TCR clusters from the first cohort also tended to co-occur in the 90 to 150 validation repertoires, with under 95% of cluster scores above 0.

A note on this clone: Its antigen is as yet unknown.

Repertoires were generated with immunoSEQ multiplex PCR, while TCRdb's copy carries only in-frame clones and drops some. Found here are approximately 180,000 clones, roughly nine tenths of them singletons; the top ten hold roughly 2.6%. The chain employs TRBV7-3 and TRBJ2-1; the D is unclear. Sequencing was done on a sample of PBMCs. This TCR derives from a man between 18 and 29 years old in good health and CMV-seropositive. CDR3 DNA: TGTGCCAGCAGCTTATCCGGCAATGAGCAGTTCTTC. Translated, it gives CASSLSGNEQFF.